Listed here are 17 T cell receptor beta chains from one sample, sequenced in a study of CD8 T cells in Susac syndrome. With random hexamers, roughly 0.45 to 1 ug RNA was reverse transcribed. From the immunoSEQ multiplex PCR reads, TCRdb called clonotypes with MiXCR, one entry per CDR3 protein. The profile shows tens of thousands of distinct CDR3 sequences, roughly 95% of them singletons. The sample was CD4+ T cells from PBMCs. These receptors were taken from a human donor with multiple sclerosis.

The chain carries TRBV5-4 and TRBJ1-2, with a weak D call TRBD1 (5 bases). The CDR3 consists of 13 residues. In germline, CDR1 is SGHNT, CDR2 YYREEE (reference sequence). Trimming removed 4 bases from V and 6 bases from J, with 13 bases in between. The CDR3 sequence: CASSPQGTDGYTF. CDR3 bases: TGTGCCAGCAGCCCCCAGGGAACGGATGGCTACACCTTC. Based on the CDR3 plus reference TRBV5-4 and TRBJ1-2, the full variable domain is ETGVTQSPTHLIKTRGQQVTLRCSSQSGHNTVSWYQQALGQGPQFIFQYYREEENGRGNFPPRFSGLQFPNYSSELNVNALELDDSALYLCASSPQGTDGYTFGSGTRLTVV.

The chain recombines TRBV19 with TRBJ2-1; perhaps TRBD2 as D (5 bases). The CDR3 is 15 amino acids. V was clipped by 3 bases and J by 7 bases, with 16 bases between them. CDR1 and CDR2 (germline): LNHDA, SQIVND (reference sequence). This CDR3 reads CASSINRRAENEQFF. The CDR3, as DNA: TGTGCCAGTAGTATCAACCGGCGGGCGGAAAATGAGCAGTTCTTC.

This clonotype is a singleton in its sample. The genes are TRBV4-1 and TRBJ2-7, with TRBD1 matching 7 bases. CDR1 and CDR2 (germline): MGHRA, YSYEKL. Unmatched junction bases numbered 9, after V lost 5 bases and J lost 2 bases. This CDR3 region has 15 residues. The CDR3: CASSSLRQGPYEQYF. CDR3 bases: TGCGCCAGCAGCTCTCTCCGACAGGGCCCCTACGAGCAGTACTTC.

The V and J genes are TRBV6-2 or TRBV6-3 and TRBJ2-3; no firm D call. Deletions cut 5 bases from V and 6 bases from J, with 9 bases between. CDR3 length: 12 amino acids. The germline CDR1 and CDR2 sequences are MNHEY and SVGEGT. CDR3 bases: TGTGCCAGCAGTCCAACGCGGGATACGCAGTATTTT. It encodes CASSPTRDTQYF.

The chain's CDR3 is CSAGGVGQGTDTQYF. Here the CDR3 DNA reads TGCAGTGCCGGGGGGGTTGGGCAGGGCACAGATACGCAGTATTTT. The V and J genes are TRBV20-1 and TRBJ2-3, with 8 bases identical to TRBD2. The CDR3 is 15 amino acids. Germline loops: CDR1 DFQATT, CDR2 SNEGSKA (reference sequence). The ends lost 6 bases at V and 1 base at J; junction bases unmatched: 9.

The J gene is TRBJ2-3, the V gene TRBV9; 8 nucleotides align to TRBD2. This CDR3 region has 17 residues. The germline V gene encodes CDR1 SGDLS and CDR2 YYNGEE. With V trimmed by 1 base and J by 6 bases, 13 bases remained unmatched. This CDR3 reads CASSVTPLAGGQDTQYF. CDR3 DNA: TGTGCCAGCAGCGTAACCCCCCTCGCGGGGGGCCAGGATACGCAGTATTTT.

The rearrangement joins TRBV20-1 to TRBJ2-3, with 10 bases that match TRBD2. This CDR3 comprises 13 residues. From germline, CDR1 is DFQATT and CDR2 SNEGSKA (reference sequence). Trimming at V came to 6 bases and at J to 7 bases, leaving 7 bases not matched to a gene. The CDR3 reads CSASGGAVNTQYF. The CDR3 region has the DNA TGCAGTGCCAGCGGGGGGGCCGTAAATACGCAGTATTTT.

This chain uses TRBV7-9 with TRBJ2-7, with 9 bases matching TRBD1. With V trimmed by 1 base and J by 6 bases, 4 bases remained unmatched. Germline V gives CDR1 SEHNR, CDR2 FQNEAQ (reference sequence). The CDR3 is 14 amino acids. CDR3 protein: CASSLGGQGSEQYF. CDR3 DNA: TGTGCCAGCAGCTTAGGAGGACAGGGGAGCGAGCAGTACTTC.

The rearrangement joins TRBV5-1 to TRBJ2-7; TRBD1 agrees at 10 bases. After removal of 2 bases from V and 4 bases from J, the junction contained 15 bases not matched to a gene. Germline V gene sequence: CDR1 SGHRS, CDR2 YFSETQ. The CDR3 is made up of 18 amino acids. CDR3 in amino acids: CASSLSPGQGKRLYEQYF. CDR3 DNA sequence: TGCGCCAGCAGCTTATCTCCGGGACAGGGGAAAAGATTATACGAGCAGTACTTC.

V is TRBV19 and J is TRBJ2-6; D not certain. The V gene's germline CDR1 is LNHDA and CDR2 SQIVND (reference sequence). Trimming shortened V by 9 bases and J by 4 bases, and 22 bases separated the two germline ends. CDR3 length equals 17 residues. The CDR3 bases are TGTGCCAGCGAAAAAGCCTACACCCCATCCGGGGCCAACGTCCTGACTTTC. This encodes CASEKAYTPSGANVLTF.

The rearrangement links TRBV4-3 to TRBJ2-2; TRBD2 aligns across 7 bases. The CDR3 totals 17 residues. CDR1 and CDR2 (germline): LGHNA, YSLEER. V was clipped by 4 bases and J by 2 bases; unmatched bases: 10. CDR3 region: CASSPLHSGANTGELFF. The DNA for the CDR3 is TGCGCCAGCAGCCCCCTCCACAGCGGGGCTAACACCGGGGAGCTGTTTTTT.

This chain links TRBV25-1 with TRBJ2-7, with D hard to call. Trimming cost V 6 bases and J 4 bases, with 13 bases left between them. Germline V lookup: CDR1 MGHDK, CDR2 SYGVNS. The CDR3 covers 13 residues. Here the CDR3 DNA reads TGTGCCAGCAGCCCGTGGGCAGCTTACGAGCAGTACTTC. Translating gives CASSPWAAYEQYF.

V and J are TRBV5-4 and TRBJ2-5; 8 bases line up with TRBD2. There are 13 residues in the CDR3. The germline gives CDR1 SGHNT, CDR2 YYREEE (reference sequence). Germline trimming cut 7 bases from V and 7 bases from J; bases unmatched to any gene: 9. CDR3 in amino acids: CASVPRGGLTQYF. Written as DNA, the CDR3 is TGTGCCAGCGTCCCCCGGGGGGGGTTGACCCAGTACTTC.

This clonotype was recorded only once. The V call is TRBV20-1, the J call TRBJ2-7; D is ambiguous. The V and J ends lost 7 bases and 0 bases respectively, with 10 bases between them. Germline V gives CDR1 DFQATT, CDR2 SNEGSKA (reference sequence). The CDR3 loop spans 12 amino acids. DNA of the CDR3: TGCAGTGGGTCCGATTTCTCCTACGAGCAGTACTTC. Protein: CSGSDFSYEQYF.

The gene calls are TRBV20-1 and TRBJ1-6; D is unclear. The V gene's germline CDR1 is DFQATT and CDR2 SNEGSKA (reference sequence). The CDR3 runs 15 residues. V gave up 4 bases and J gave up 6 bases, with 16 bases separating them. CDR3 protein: CSATPSWQANSPLHF. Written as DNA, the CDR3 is TGCAGTGCTACTCCCTCCTGGCAGGCTAATTCACCCCTCCACTTT.

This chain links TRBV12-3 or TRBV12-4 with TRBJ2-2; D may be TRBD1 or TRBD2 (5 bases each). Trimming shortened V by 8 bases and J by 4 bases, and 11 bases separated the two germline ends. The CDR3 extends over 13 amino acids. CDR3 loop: CASREGATGELFF. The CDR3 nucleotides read TGTGCCAGCCGGGAAGGGGCCACCGGGGAGCTGTTTTTT.

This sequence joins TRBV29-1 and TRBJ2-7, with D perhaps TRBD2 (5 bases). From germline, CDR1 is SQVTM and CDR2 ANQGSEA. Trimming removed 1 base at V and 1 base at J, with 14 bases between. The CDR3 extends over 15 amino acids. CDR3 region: CSVEGLRVPSYEQYF. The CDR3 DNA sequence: TGCAGCGTTGAAGGCTTGAGGGTCCCATCCTACGAGCAGTACTTC.